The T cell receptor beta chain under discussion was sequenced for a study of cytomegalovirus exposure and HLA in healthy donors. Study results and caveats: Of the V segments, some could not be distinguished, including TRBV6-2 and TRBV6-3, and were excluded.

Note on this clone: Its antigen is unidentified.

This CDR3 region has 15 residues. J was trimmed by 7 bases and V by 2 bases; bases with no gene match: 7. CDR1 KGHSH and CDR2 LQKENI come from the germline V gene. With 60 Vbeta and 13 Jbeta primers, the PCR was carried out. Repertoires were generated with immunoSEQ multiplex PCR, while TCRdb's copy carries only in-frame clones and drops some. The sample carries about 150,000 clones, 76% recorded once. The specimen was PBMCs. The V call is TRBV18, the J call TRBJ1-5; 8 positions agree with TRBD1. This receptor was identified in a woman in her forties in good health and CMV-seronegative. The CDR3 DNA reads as TGTGCCAGCTCACCAATCGGACAGGGTCAACAGCCCCAGCATTTT. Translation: CASSPIGQGQQPQHF. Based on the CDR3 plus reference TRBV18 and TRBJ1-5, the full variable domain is NAGVMQNPRHLVRRRGQEARLRCSPMKGHSHVYWYRQLPEEGLKFMVYLQKENIIDESGMPKERFSAEFPKEGPSILRIQQVVRGDSAAYFCASSPIGQGQQPQHFGDGTRLSIL.